This T cell receptor beta chain originates from a study of T cell repertoires in ileal Crohn's disease (dated by TCRdb to between 2018 and 2020). As for the study more broadly: The median duration of disease was 7.9 years, and at the time of surgery around 35% of patients were active smokers. TCR repertoire analysis was done in 57 Crohn's disease patients from a prospective multicentre cohort. All patients had surgery for a complication: stricturing disease in around 60% and penetrating disease in roughly 39%. A total of some 170 mucosal samples from around 57 patients were sequenced, collected from several sites on the surgical specimen as well as at postoperative endoscopy. Roughly half of the patients were given postoperative therapy, with around eleven receiving thiopurines and 15 to 20 receiving anti-TNF agents. A Rutgeerts score above i0 was used to define endoscopic postoperative recurrence. The study was conducted in parallel with a multicentre cohort built to find predictors of early endoscopic recurrence after ileocolonic resection. The study at large found these results: Only a subgroup of patients, of unstated size, had their mucosal CD4 and CD8 T cells sorted and sequenced. Higher high-frequency clone percentages at surgery were associated with endoscopic recurrence; all patients with clonality above 26.8% (18/57) had recurrence. A significantly higher proportion of clonal expansions was observed in active smokers at surgery than in non-smokers (approximately 28% vs 17%, p=0.02). Sorted CD8 T cells carried more high-frequency clones than CD4 T cells, suggesting mucosal expansions were mainly CD8.

Comments on this clone: The target of this receptor is not known. No much larger clone is present one base from it, and per-base qualities are unavailable.

Counted from cysteine to phenylalanine, this CDR3 has 13 amino acids. Here the CDR3 DNA is all that survives: 39 bases in frame from base 1. V is trimmed back by 1 base and J by 6 bases, and the junction contains 3 bases that no gene match accounts for. The germline V gene specifies SGHAT as CDR1 and FQNNGV as CDR2. Eligible patients were adults with ileal or ileocolonic Crohn's disease who had an indication for ileocolonic resection. Whole ileal mucosal biopsies were kept frozen at -80 degrees C prior to DNA extraction. Genomic DNA was extracted from frozen whole biopsies with a TRizol-based method and quantified on a NanoDrop 2000 spectrophotometer. For commercial TCRB immunosequencing, about 500 nanograms of biopsy DNA were submitted for each sample. Adaptive Biotechnology amplified CDR3 regions from genomic DNA with a two-step multiplex PCR that controlled for amplification bias. In the first PCR, primers covered every V and J gene segment, and in the second PCR, barcodes and Illumina adapters were added. CDR3 libraries were sequenced using an Illumina instrument. The paper's data handling went like this. The analysis drew on both the pipelines supplied by the vendor and custom analysis of the raw data in R/Bioconductor running R version 3.3.0. Clonality, which ranges from 0 to 1, was calculated as the inverse of the normalised Shannon entropy across all productive clones. The repertoire share taken up by the top 100 clones defined high-frequency clones, and only clones that passed a 95% confidence test were kept. Overlap between samples was measured with the Morisita-Horn index, while repertoire diversity was measured with the Simpson index. TCRdb took over this immuneACCESS table, retaining in-frame rearrangements with V and J assigned. Such tables are incomplete; in checked studies, under half of the missing clones stem from an unresolved V gene, and the remainder is unexplained. V and J calls and clone size come straight from that table; D and trimming were deduced from the DNA. For this sample the table gives some 3,400 clones, of which around 82% were detected only once. 7.6% of the sample is taken by the ten largest.

This chain is built from TRBV11-2 and TRBJ2-7; the junction holds 7 bases that match TRBD1. The clonotype was recovered from an adult with Crohn's disease. The specimen was ileal tissue. The sequenced DNA is TGTGCCAGCAGCTTAGGAGCAGGGGGCGAGCAGTACTTC. Translation gives CASSLGAGGEQYF.